The clone carrying this T cell receptor beta chain was detected ten times or more. Germline CDR1 reads DFQATT; CDR2 reads SNEGSKA (reference sequence). The CDR3 loop spans 13 amino acids. V lost 1 base and J 3 bases, leaving 7 bases between the germline ends. The sample originates from a study of CD8 T cells in ankylosing spondylitis. TCRdb recomputed calls from the 5' RACE reads with MiXCR, one row per CDR3 protein. The table has 200,000 to 250,000 distinct CDR3 sequences, 10% seen once. The V call is TRBV20-1, the J call TRBJ1-5; D gene ambiguous. The source of this sequence is a male donor with ankylosing spondylitis or in good health (not recorded which). Sequenced material: blood, either unsorted or a sorted T cell fraction (not recorded which). The CDR3, as DNA: TGCAGTGCTAGAGGTCCTAACAATCAGCCCCAGCATTTT. Protein product: CSARGPNNQPQHF.